The next 8 T cell receptor beta chains were all read from a single sample in a study of blood T cells in healthy people across ages. The second PCR ran about 6 to 11 cycles with a sample-barcoded 5' primer and J-beta primers. TCRdb reprocessed the 5' RACE reads via MiXCR and lists one record per CDR3 protein. The sample has some 900,000 distinct CDR3 sequences, around 28% seen once. Sequenced input: blood. These receptors were taken from a woman over 75 in good health.

This chain uses TRBV12-3 or TRBV12-4 with TRBJ1-2; tentatively, D is TRBD1 (6 bases). The CDR3 is 13 residues long. V dropped 6 bases and J dropped 5 bases, with 13 bases sitting between them. The CDR3: CASRSEGVYGYTF. CDR3 sequence (DNA): TGTGCCAGCAGGTCTGAGGGGGTTTATGGCTACACCTTC.

This clonotype was seen repeatedly, ten times or more. The rearrangement links TRBV5-1 to TRBJ2-6; D gene uncertain. Germline CDR1 reads SGHRS; CDR2 reads YFSETQ. The CDR3 is 15 residues long. Trimming shortened V by 4 bases and J by 1 base, and 9 bases separated the two germline ends. The CDR3 DNA follows: TGCGCCAGCAGCGGGGTGGGGTCTGGGGCCAACGTCCTGACTTTC. This sequence encodes CASSGVGSGANVLTF.

This clonotype has a single count. The gene calls are TRBV7-9 and TRBJ1-3; weak D call: TRBD1 (5 bases). There are 17 residues in the CDR3. Germline V gene lookup returns CDR1 SEHNR and CDR2 FQNEAQ (reference sequence). V was shortened by 1 base and J by 0 bases, with 13 bases between the two germline ends. The CDR3 region has the DNA TGTGCCAGCAGCTTAGTGTGGGGACTAAGCTCTGGAAACACCATATATTTT. Its translation: CASSLVWGLSSGNTIYF.

This clonotype was seen a handful of times. The V and J genes are TRBV7-2 and TRBJ2-1, with unresolved D. With 2 bases removed from V and 4 bases from J, the gap between germline ends came to 6 bases. CDR3 length equals 13 residues. From germline, CDR1 is SGHTA and CDR2 FQGNSA. The CDR3: CASSLNLYNEQFF. The CDR3 region has the DNA TGTGCCAGCAGCTTAAACCTTTACAATGAGCAGTTCTTC.

The rearrangement links TRBV30 to TRBJ1-2, with 8 bases that match TRBD1. The CDR3 consists of 14 residues. Trimming took 0 bases from V and 4 from J; bases not matched to a gene: 4. Germline CDR1 GTSNPN, CDR2 SVGIG (reference sequence). The CDR3 coding sequence is TGTGCCTGGAGTGTGGGCGGACAGGGCTATGGCTACACCTTC. This translates into CAWSVGGQGYGYTF.

With respect to this clonotype: With a much larger clone just one base away, this may be a read error. The chain has TRBV7-9 and TRBJ2-5; TRBD1 might be the D (6 bases). The CDR3 sequence is 15 residues long. Per germline, CDR1 SEHNR and CDR2 FQNEAQ (reference sequence). The CDR3 DNA follows: TGTGCCAGCGGCTTAGGCAGGGGACAACAAGAGACCCAGTACTTC. Translation gives CASGLGRGQQETQYF.

The genes are TRBV7-3 and TRBJ2-3; D might be TRBD2 (5 bases). Germline V gives CDR1 SGHTA, CDR2 FQGTGA. Trimming shortened V by 5 bases and J by 2 bases, and 20 bases separated the two germline ends. CDR3 length: 17 amino acids. The CDR3 here is CASSPTAATLATDTQYF. The DNA of the CDR3 is TGTGCCAGCAGCCCGACCGCAGCAACCCTAGCCACAGATACGCAGTATTTT.

This chain uses TRBV20-1 with TRBJ2-1, with 7 bases that match TRBD2. Losses at the gene ends were 0 bases for V and 5 bases for J; bases not matched to a gene: 7. Per germline, CDR1 DFQATT and CDR2 SNEGSKA (reference sequence). The CDR3 is made up of 15 amino acids. CDR3 sequence reads: CSARDPGLGNNEQFF. CDR3 nucleotide sequence: TGCAGTGCTAGAGATCCAGGACTAGGAAACAATGAGCAGTTCTTC.